What follows describes a single T cell receptor (beta chain). Antigen specificity is unknown. This entry is derived from a study of identical twins. TCRdb reprocessed the 5' RACE reads via MiXCR and lists one record per CDR3 protein. The sample has 550,000 to 800,000 distinct CDR3 sequences; just over 7% are singletons. The study, taken as a whole, reports: Cord blood's abundant beta clonotypes had fewer insertions, unlike memory repertoires.

Per germline, CDR1 DFQATT and CDR2 SNEGSKA (reference sequence). The CDR3 extends over 13 amino acids. The ends were cut back, 1 base at V and 14 bases at J, with 15 bases in the middle. These data were likewise used in another study, on yellow fever vaccine responses in identical twins.

The sequence was collected from a woman younger than 30 in good health. The sample taken for sequencing was PBMCs. This chain uses TRBV20-1 with TRBJ1-6; perhaps TRBD1 as D (5 bases). The CDR3 here is CSARVIQGGALHF. The CDR3 bases are TGCAGTGCTAGAGTCATCCAGGGAGGTGCCCTCCACTTT.